This paragraph covers one T cell receptor (beta chain) sequence. Its antigen is unknown. These data come from a study of T cell responses to AZD1222 COVID-19 vaccine. Study-wide results and limits: With dominance at 160-218 and 743-854, vaccine-associated CD4 TCRs spanned spike. Donors in the cohort were predominantly white British and more often female, and clonal diversity was possibly underestimated.

The repertoire was sequenced with immunoSEQ multiplex PCR; TCRdb's copy has only in-frame clones and lacks some. The sample contains about 120,000 clones, 75% to 90% of which appear only once. The sequence derives from an adult in good health. The source material was peripheral blood, sampled on day 0 of AZD1222 vaccination.

This chain's CDR3 is CASSNRDRVNEKLFF. The CDR3 DNA sequence: TGTGCCAGCAGTAACCGGGACAGGGTAAATGAAAAACTGTTTTTT. The gene calls are TRBV7-8 and TRBJ1-4; 9 positions agree with TRBD1. With 6 bases clipped from V and 5 bases from J, the junction kept 7 bases outside the gene matches. The CDR3 length is 15 residues. Germline V lookup: CDR1 SGHVS, CDR2 FQNEAQ.